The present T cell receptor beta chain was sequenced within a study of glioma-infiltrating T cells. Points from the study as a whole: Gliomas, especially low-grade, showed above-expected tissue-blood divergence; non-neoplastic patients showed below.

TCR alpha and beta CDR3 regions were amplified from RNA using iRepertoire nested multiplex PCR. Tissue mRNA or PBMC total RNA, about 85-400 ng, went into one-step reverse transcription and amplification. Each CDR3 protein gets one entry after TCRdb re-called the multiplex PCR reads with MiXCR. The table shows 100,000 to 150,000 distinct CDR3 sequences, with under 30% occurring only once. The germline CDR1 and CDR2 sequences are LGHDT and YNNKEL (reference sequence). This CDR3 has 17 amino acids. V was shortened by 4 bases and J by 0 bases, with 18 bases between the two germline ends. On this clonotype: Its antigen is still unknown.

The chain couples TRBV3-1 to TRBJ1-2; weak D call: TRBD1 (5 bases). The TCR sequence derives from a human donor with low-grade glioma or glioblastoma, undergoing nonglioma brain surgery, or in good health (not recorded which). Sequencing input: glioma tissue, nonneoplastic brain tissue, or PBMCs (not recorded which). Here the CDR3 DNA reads TGTGCCAGCAGCCCAGATTGGGGGACCTCAGCTAACTATGGCTACACCTTC. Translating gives CASSPDWGTSANYGYTF.